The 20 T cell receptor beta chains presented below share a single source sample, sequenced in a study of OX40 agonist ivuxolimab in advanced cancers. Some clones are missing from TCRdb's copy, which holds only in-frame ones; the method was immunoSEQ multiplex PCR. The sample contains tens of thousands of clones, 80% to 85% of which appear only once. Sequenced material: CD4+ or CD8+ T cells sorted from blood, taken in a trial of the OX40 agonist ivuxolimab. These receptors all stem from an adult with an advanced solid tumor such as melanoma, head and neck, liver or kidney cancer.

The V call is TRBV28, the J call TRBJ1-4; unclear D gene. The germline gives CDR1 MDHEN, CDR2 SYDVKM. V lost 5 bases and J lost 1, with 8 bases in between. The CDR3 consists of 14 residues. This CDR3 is CASSLIGTNEKLFF. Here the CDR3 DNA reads TGTGCCAGCAGTCTCATTGGAACTAATGAAAAACTGTTTTTT.

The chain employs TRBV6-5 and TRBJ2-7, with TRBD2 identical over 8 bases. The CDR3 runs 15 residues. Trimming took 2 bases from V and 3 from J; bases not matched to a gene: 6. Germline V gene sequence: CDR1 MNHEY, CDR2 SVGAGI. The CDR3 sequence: CASSYTSGSYYEQYF. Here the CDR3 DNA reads TGTGCCAGCAGTTACACTAGCGGATCCTACTACGAGCAGTACTTC.

The DNA for the CDR3 is TGTGCCAGCAGCCAAGGCGCCCCGAGGGGGTTAGGTCAGCCCCAGCATTTT. This gives the protein CASSQGAPRGLGQPQHF. The J gene is TRBJ1-5, the V gene TRBV4-2; tentative D call: TRBD1 (6 bases). CDR3 size: 17 residues. Germline V gene data show CDR1 as LGHNA and CDR2 as YNFKEQ. Trimming took 1 base from V and 6 from J, leaving 19 bases between them.

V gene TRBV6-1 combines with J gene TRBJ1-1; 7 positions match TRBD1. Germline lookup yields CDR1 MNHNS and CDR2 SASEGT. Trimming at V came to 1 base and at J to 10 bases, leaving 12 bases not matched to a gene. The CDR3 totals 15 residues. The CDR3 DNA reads TGTGCCAGCAGTGAAGGGCCCACAGGGGCATTTTCAGCTTTCTTT. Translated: CASSEGPTGAFSAFF.

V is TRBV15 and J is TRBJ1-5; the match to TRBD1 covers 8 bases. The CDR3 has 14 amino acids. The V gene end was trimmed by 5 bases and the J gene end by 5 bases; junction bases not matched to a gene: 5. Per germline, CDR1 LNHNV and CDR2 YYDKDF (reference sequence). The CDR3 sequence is CATSPRQGYQPQHF. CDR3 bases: TGTGCCACCAGCCCACGACAGGGGTATCAGCCCCAGCATTTT.

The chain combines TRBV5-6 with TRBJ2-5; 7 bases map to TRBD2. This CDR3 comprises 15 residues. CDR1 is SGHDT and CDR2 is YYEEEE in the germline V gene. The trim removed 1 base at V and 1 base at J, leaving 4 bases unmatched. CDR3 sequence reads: CASSLHSSGQETQYF. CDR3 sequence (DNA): TGTGCCAGCAGCTTGCACTCTAGCGGCCAAGAGACCCAGTACTTC.

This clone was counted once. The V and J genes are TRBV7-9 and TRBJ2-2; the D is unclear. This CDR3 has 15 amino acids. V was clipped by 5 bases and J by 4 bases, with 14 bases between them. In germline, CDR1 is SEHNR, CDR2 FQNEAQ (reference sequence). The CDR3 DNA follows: TGTGCCAGCAGCCAACCCTTCGCGGCCACCGGGGAGCTGTTTTTT. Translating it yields CASSQPFAATGELFF.

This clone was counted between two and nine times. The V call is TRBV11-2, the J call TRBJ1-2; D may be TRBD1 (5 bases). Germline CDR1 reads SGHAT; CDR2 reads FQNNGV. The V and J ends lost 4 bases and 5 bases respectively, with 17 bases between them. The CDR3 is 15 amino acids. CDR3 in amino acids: CASSSPRGRGYGYTF. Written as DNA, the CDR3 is TGTGCCAGCAGCTCCCCCAGAGGTCGGGGGTATGGCTACACCTTC.

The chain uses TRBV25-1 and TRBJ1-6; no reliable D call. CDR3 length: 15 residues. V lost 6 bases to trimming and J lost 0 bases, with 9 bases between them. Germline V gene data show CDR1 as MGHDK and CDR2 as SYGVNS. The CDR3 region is CASSEQSSYNSPLHF. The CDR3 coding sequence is TGTGCCAGCAGCGAACAGAGCTCCTATAATTCACCCCTCCACTTT.

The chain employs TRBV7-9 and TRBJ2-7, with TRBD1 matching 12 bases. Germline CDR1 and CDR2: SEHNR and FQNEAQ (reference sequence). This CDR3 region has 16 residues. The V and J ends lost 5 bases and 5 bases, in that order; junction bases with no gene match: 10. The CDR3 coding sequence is TGTGCCAGCAGCCCAAAGGCGGGACAGGGGGCAGACGAGCAGTACTTC. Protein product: CASSPKAGQGADEQYF.

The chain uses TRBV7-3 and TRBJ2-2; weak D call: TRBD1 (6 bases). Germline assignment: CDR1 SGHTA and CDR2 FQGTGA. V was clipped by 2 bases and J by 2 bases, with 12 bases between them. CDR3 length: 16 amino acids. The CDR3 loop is CASSLSRTANTGELFF. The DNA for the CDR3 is TGTGCCAGCAGCTTATCGAGGACAGCAAACACCGGGGAGCTGTTTTTT.

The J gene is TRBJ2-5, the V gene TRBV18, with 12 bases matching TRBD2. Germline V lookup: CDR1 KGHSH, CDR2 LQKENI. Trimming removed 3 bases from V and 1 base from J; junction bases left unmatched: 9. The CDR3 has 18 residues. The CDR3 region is CASSPIGLAGMSQETQYF. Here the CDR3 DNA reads TGTGCCAGCTCACCGATAGGACTAGCGGGGATGAGCCAAGAGACCCAGTACTTC.

The CDR3 sequence: CASSPGTGAGNTIYF. The DNA for the CDR3 is TGTGCCAGTAGTCCCGGGACAGGGGCTGGAAACACCATATATTTT. This chain uses TRBV19 with TRBJ1-3; TRBD1 agrees at 10 bases. There are 15 residues in the CDR3. V dropped 5 bases and J dropped 2; count of bases not matched to a gene: 3. Germline-derived CDR1 and CDR2 are LNHDA and SQIVND (reference sequence).

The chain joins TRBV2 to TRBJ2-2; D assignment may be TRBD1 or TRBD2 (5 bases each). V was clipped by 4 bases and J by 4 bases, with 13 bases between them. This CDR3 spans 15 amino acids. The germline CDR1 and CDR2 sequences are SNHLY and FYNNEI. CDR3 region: CASSVERGLTGELFF. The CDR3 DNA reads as TGTGCCAGCAGTGTGGAGAGGGGCCTCACCGGGGAGCTGTTTTTT.

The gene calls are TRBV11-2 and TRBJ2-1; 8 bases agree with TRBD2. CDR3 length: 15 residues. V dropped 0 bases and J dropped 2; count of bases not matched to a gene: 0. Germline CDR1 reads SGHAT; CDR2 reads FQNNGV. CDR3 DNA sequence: TGTGCCAGCAGCTTAGACGGGAGGGCCTACAATGAGCAGTTCTTC. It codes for CASSLDGRAYNEQFF.

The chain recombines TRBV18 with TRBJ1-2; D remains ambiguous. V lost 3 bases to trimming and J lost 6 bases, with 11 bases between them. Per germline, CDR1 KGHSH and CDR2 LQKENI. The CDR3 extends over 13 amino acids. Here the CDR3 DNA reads TGTGCCAGCTCACCCACGGGGTGGGATGGCTACACCTTC. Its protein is CASSPTGWDGYTF.

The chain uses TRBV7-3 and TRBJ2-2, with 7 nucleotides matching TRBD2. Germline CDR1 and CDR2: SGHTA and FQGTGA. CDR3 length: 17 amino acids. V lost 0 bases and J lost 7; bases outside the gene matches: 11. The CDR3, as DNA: TGTGCCAGCAGCTTAACCGGGTCCCTAGCGGCAGGCGGGGAGCTGTTTTTT. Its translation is CASSLTGSLAAGGELFF.

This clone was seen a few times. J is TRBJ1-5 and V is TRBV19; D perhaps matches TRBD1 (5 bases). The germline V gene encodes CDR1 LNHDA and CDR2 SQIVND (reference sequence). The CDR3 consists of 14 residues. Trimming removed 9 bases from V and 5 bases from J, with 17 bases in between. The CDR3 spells CASRSQGGDQPQHF. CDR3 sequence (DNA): TGTGCCAGCAGGTCCCAGGGAGGCGATCAGCCCCAGCATTTT.

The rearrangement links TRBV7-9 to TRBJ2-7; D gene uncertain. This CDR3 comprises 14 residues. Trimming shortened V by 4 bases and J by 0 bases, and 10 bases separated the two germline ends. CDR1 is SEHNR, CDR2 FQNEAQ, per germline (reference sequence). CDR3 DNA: TGTGCCAGCAGCTCTCCAGGAGACTCCTACGAGCAGTACTTC. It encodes CASSSPGDSYEQYF. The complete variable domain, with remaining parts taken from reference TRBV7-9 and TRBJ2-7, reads DTGVSQNPRHKITKRGQNVTFRCDPISEHNRLYWYRQTLGQGPEFLTYFQNEAQLEKSRLLSDRFSAERPKGSFSTLEIQRTEQGDSAMYLCASSSPGDSYEQYFGPGTRLTVT.

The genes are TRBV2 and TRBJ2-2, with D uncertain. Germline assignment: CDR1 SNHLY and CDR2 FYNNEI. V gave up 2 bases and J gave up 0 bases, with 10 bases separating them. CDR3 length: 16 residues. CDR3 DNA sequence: TGTGCCAGCAGTGAAAACCCGCAACCGAACACCGGGGAGCTGTTTTTT. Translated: CASSENPQPNTGELFF.